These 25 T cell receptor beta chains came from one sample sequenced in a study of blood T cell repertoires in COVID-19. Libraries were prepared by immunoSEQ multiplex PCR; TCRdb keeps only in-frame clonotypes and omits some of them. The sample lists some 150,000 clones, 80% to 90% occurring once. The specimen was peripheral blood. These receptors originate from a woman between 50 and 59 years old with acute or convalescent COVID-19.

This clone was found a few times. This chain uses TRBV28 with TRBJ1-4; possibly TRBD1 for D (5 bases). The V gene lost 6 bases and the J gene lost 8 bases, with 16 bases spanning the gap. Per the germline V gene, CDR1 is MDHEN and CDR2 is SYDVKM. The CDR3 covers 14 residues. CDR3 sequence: CASSWGGVGEKLFF. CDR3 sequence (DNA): TGTGCCAGCAGCTGGGGCGGCGTGGGGGAAAAACTGTTTTTT.

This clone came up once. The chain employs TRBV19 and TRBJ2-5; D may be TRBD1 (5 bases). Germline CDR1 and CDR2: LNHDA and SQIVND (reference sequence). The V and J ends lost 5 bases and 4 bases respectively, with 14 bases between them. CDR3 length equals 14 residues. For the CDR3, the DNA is TGTGCCAGTAGTGCTAGTCAGGGTGGAGAGACCCAGTACTTC. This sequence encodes CASSASQGGETQYF.

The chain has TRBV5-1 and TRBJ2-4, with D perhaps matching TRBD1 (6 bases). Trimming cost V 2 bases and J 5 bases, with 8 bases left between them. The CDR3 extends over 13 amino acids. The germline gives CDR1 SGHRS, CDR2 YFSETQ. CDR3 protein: CASSLSGENIQYF. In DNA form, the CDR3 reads TGCGCCAGCAGCTTATCAGGGGAAAACATTCAGTACTTC.

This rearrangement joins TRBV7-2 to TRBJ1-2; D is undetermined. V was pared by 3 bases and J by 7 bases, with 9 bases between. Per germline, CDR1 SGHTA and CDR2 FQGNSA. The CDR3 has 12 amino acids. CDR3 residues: CASSFEGSGYTF. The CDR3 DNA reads TGTGCCAGCAGCTTTGAGGGATCTGGCTACACCTTC.

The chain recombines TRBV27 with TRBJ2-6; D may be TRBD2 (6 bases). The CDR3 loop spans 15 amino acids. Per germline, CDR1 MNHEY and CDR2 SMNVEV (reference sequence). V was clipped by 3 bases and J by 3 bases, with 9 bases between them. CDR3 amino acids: CASSLEGFGANVLTF. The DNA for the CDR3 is TGTGCCAGCAGTTTGGAGGGGTTTGGGGCCAACGTCCTGACTTTC.

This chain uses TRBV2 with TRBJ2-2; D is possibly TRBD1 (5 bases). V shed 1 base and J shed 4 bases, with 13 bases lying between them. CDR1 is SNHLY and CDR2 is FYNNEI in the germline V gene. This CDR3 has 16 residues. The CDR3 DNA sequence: TGTGCCAGCAGTGAAGGGACATCTCCTGGCACCGGGGAGCTGTTTTTT. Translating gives CASSEGTSPGTGELFF.

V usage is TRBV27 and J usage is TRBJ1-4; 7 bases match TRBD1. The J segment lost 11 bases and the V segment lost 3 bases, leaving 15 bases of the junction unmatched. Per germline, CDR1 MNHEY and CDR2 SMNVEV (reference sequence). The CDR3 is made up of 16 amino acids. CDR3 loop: CASSFSGTESTEKLFF. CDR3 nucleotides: TGTGCCAGCAGTTTCTCCGGGACAGAAAGTACGGAGAAACTGTTTTTT.

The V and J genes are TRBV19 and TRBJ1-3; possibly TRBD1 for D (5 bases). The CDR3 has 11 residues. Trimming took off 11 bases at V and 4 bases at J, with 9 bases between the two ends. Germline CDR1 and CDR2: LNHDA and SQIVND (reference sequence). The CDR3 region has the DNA TGTGCCGCGGGGCTCGGAAACACCATATATTTT. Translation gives CAAGLGNTIYF.

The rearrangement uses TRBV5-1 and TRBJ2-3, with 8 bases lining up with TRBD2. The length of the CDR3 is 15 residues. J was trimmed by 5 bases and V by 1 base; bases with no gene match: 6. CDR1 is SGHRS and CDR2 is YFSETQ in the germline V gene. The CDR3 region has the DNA TGCGCCAGCAGCTTGCCCGGGGGGGCGGGAGATACGCAGTATTTT. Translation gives CASSLPGGAGDTQYF.

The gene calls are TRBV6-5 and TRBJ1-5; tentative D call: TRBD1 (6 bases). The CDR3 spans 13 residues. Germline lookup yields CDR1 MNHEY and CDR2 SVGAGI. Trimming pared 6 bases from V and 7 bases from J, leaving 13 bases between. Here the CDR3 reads CASSPGAHQPQHF. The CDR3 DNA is TGTGCCAGCAGCCCAGGGGCACACCAGCCCCAGCATTTT.

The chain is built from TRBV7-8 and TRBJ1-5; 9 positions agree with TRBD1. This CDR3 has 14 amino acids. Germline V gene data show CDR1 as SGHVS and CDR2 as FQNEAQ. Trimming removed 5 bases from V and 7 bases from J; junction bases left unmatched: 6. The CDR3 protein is CASSLGTGRQPQHF. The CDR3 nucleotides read TGTGCCAGCAGCCTCGGGACAGGGAGGCAGCCCCAGCATTTT.

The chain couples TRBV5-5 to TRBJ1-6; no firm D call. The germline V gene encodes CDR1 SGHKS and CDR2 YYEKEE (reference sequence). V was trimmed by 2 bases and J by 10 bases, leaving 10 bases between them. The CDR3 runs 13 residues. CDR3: CASSFRFGSPLHF. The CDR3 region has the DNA TGTGCCAGCAGCTTTCGGTTCGGGTCACCCCTCCACTTT.

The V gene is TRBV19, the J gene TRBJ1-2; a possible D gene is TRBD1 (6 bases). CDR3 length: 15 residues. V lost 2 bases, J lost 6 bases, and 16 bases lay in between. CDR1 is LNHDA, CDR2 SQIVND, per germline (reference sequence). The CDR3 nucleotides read TGTGCCAGTAGTATACCAACCTACAGGGCTGATGGCTACACCTTC. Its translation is CASSIPTYRADGYTF.

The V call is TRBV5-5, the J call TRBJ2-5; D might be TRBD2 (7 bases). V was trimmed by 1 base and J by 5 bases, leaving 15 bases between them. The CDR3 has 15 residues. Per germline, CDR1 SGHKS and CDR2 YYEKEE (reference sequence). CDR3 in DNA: TGTGCCAGCAGCTTGACTTTGGGGGGGCGGGAGACCCAGTACTTC. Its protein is CASSLTLGGRETQYF. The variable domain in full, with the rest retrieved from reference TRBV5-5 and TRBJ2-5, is DAGVTQSPTHLIKTRGQQVTLRCSPISGHKSVSWYQQVLGQGPQFIFQYYEKEERGRGNFPDRFSARQFPNYSSELNVNALLLGDSALYLCASSLTLGGRETQYFGPGTRLLVL.

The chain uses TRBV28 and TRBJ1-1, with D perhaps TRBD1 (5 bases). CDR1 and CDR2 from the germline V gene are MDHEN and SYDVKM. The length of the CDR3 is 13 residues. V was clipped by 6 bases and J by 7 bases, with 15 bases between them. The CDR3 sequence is CASRRDRRGEAFF. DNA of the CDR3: TGTGCCAGCAGGCGCGACCGGAGGGGTGAAGCTTTCTTT.

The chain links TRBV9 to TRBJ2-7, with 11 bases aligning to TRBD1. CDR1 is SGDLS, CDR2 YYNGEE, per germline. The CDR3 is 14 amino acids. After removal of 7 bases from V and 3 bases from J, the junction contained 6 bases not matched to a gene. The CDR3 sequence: CASVRDRGIYEQYF. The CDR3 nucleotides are TGTGCCAGCGTAAGGGACAGGGGGATCTACGAGCAGTACTTC.

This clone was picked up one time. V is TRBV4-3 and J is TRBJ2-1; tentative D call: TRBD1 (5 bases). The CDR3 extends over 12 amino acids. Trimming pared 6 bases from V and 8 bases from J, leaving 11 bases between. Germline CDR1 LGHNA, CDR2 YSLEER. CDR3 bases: TGCGCCAGCAGTAACAGGATCCATGAGCAGTTCTTC. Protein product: CASSNRIHEQFF.

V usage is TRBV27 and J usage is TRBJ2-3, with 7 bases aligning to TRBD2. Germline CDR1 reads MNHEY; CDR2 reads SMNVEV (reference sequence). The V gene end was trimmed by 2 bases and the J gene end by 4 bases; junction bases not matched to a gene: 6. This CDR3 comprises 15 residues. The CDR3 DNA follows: TGTGCCAGCAGTTTACGGGGGGTAGCGTCAGATACGCAGTATTTT. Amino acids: CASSLRGVASDTQYF.

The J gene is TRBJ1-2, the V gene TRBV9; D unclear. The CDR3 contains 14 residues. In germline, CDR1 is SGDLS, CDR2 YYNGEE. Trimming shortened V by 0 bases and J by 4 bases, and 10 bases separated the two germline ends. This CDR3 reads CASSVDFSSYGYTF. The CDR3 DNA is TGTGCCAGCAGCGTAGATTTCAGTTCCTATGGCTACACCTTC.

CDR3 in amino acids: CASSQDADNEQFF. The CDR3 DNA is TGTGCCAGCAGCCAAGACGCGGACAATGAGCAGTTCTTC. The chain combines TRBV3-1 (or the pseudogene TRBV3-2) with TRBJ2-1; D ambiguous. The V end lost 0 bases, the J end lost 5 bases, and 5 bases lay between the germline ends. This CDR3 region has 13 residues. Germline CDR1 and CDR2: LGHDT and YNNKEL (reference sequence).

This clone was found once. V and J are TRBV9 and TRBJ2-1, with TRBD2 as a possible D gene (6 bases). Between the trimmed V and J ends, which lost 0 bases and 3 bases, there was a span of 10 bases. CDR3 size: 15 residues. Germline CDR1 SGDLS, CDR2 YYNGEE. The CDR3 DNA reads TGTGCCAGCAGCGTAGCCCTGGACTACTACAATGAGCAGTTCTTC. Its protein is CASSVALDYYNEQFF.

The DNA for the CDR3 is TGTGCCAGCAGTCTAAGCGTGGGGCCCTACGAGCAGTACTTC. It translates to CASSLSVGPYEQYF. The V and J genes are TRBV7-8 and TRBJ2-7; TRBD1 might be the D (5 bases). Germline lookup yields CDR1 SGHVS and CDR2 FQNEAQ. V lost 6 bases and J lost 2, with 14 bases in between. The CDR3 totals 14 residues. The whole variable domain, remainder taken from reference TRBV7-8 and TRBJ2-7, is GAGVSQSPRYKVAKRGQDVALRCDPISGHVSLFWYQQALGQGPEFLTYFQNEAQLDKSGLPSDRFFAERPEGSVSTLKIQRTQQEDSAVYLCASSLSVGPYEQYFGPGTRLTVT.

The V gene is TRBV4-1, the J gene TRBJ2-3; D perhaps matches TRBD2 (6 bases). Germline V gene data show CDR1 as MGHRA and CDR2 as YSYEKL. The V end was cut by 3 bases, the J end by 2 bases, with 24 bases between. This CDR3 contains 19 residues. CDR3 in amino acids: CASSHPYGRGLPSTDTQYF. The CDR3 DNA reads TGCGCCAGCAGCCACCCGTATGGGCGGGGACTCCCGTCCACAGATACGCAGTATTTT.

CDR3 sequence: CASSPDRGNEQFF. The CDR3 bases are TGCGCCAGCAGCCCGGACAGGGGCAATGAGCAGTTCTTC. The chain employs TRBV5-1 and TRBJ2-1; TRBD1 agrees at 9 bases. Trimming removed 4 bases from V and 6 bases from J; junction bases left unmatched: 2. CDR1 is SGHRS, CDR2 YFSETQ, per germline. This CDR3 is built from 13 residues.

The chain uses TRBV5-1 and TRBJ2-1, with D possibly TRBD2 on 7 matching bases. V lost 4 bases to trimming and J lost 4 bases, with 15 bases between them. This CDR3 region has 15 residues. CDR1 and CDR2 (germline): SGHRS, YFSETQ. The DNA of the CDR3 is TGCGCCAGCAGCGAGCGGGACACGGTGTACAATGAGCAGTTCTTC. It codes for CASSERDTVYNEQFF.